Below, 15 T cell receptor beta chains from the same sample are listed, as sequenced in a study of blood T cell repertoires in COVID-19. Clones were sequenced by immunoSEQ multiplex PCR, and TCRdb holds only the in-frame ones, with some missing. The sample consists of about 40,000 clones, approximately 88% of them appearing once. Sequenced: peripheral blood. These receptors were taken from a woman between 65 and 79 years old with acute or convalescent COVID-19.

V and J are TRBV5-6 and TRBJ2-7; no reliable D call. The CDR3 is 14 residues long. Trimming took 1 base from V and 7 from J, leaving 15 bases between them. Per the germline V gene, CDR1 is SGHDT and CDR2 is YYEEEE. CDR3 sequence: CASSLSIGLWEQYV. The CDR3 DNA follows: TGTGCCAGCAGCTTGAGTATTGGGCTCTGGGAGCAGTACGTC.

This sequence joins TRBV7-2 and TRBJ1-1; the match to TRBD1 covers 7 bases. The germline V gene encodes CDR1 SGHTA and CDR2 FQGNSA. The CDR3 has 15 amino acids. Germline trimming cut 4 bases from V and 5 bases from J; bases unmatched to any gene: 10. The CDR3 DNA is TGTGCCAGCAGCTCCTTAGACAGGGTTGGAACTGAAGCTTTCTTT. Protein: CASSSLDRVGTEAFF.

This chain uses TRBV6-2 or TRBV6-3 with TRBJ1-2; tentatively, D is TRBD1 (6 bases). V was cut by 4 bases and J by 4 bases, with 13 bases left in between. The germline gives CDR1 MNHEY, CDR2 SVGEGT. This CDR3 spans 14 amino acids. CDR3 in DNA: TGTGCCAGCAGTTTTCCACAGGGTTTCTATGGCTACACCTTC. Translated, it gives CASSFPQGFYGYTF.

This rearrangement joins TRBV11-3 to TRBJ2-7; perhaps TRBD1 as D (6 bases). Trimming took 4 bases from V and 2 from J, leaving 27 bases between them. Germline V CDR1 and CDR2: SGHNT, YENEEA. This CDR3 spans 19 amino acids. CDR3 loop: CASSSFGDKEDHTTYEQYV. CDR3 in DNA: TGTGCCAGCAGCTCGTTTGGGGACAAGGAAGACCATACAACCTACGAGCAGTACGTC.

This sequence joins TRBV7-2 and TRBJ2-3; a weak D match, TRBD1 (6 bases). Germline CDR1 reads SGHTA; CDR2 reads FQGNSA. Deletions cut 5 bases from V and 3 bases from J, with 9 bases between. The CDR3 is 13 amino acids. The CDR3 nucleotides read TGTGCCAGCAGCAAAACAGGGACAGATACGCAGTATTTT. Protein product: CASSKTGTDTQYF.

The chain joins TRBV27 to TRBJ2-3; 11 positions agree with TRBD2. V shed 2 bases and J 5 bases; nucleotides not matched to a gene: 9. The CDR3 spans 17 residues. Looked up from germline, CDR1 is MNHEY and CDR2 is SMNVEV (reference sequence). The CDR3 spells CASSLPVPGTSGDTQYF. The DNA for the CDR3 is TGTGCCAGCAGTTTACCGGTACCCGGGACTAGCGGAGATACGCAGTATTTT.

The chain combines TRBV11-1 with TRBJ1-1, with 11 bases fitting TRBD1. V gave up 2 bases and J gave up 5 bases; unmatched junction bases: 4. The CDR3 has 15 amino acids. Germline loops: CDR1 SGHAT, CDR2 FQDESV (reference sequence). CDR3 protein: CASSLYGTGGTEAFF. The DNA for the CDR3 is TGTGCCAGCAGCTTATACGGGACAGGGGGAACTGAAGCTTTCTTT. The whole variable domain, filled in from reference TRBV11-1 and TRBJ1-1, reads EAEVAQSPRYKITEKSQAVAFWCDPISGHATLYWYRQILGQGPELLVQFQDESVVDDSQLPKDRFSAERLKGVDSTLKIQPAELGDSAMYLCASSLYGTGGTEAFFGQGTRLTVV.

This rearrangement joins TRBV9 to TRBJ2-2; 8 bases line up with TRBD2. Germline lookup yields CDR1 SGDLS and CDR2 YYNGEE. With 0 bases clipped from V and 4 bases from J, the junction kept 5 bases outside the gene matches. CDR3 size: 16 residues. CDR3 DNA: TGTGCCAGCAGCGTAGGATCCAGCGGGAGCACCGGGGAGCTGTTTTTT. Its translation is CASSVGSSGSTGELFF.

CDR3 bases: TGTGCCAGCAGCTTAGGCGGGGGGGGCGCAACTAATGAAAAACTGTTTTTT. Translated: CASSLGGGGATNEKLFF. The chain couples TRBV13 to TRBJ1-4; tentatively, D is TRBD1 (6 bases). The CDR3 totals 17 residues. CDR1 is PRHDT, CDR2 FYEKMQ, per germline (reference sequence). V was cut by 0 bases and J by 0 bases, with 11 bases left in between. The whole variable domain, filled in from reference TRBV13 and TRBJ1-4, reads AAGVIQSPRHLIKEKRETATLKCYPIPRHDTVYWYQQGPGQDPQFLISFYEKMQSDKGSIPDRFSAQQFSDYHSELNMSSLELGDSALYFCASSLGGGGATNEKLFFGSGTQLSVL.

This CDR3 is CASSYLAGYEQFF. CDR3 DNA sequence: TGTGCCAGCAGTTACTTGGCAGGATATGAGCAGTTCTTC. This rearrangement joins TRBV6-5 to TRBJ2-1; D uncertain. Germline V gene data show CDR1 as MNHEY and CDR2 as SVGAGI. The ends were cut back, 1 base at V and 8 bases at J, with 9 bases in the middle. This CDR3 has 13 amino acids.

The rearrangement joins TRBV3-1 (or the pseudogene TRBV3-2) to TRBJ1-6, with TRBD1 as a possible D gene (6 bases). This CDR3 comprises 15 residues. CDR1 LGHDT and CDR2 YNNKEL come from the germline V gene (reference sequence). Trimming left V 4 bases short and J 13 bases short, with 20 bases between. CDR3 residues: CASSPTQGGGWPLHF. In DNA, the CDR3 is TGTGCCAGCAGCCCAACGCAGGGAGGGGGATGGCCCCTCCACTTT.

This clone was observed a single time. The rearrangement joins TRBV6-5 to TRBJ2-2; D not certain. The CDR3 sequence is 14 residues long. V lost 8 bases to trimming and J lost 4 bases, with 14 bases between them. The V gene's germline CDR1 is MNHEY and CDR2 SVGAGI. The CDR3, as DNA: TGTGCCAGCGCCTCAAAGACACCCACCGGGGAGCTGTTTTTT. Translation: CASASKTPTGELFF.

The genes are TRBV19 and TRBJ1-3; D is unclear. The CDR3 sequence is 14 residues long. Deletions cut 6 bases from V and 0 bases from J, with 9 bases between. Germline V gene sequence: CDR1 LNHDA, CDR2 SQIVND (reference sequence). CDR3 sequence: CASRTEFSGNTIYF. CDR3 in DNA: TGTGCCAGTAGAACGGAGTTCTCTGGAAACACCATATATTTT.

CDR3 region: CASSSQRDSTGKTQYF. The CDR3 DNA follows: TGTGCCAGCAGCTCACAAAGGGACAGTACTGGGAAGACCCAGTACTTC. This rearrangement joins TRBV7-2 to TRBJ2-5; TRBD1 matches 7 bases. Trimming cost V 4 bases and J 6 bases; bases outside gene matches: 14. CDR1 and CDR2 from the germline V gene are SGHTA and FQGNSA. The CDR3 has 16 residues.

Here the CDR3 reads CASSRQGSMSNQPQHF. The CDR3 DNA follows: TGTGCCAGCAGCCGACAGGGAAGTATGAGCAATCAGCCCCAGCATTTT. The rearrangement joins TRBV6-2 or TRBV6-3 to TRBJ1-5, with 7 bases lining up with TRBD1. This CDR3 is built from 16 residues. The V segment lost 6 bases and the J segment 1 base; nucleotides outside the gene matches: 9. The germline V gene has CDR1 MNHEY and CDR2 SVGEGT.